The text below deals with one TCR beta chain. Its antigen is still unknown. The data stem from a study of cytotoxic CD8 clonotypes in ibrutinib-treated CLL. Overall study results and limits: Measured clonality at baseline was greater than in age-matched healthy donors and tracked with circulating CD8+ T-cell counts. Under therapy, public clonotypes either contracted or stayed stable, and they were uncommon.

Sequenced by immunoSEQ multiplex PCR; TCRdb stores in-frame clones only, minus some. Of about 45,000 clones detected, 60% to 70% appear once; the ten largest clones hold roughly 21%. Cryopreserved PBMCs were the source of approximately 2 micrograms of genomic DNA, which went to TCR beta libraries. Germline V gives CDR1 SGHRS, CDR2 YFSETQ. The CDR3 has 16 amino acids. Trimming cost V 2 bases and J 0 bases, with 13 bases left between them. The V gene is TRBV5-1, the J gene TRBJ2-3; D might be TRBD1 or TRBD2, each matching 5 bases. This material consisted of PBMCs, taken after 24 months of ibrutinib treatment. The TCR was taken from a human donor with chronic lymphocytic leukemia. Here the CDR3 reads CASSFSGALSTDTQYF. The CDR3 DNA reads TGCGCCAGCAGCTTTTCCGGGGCCCTTAGCACAGATACGCAGTATTTT.